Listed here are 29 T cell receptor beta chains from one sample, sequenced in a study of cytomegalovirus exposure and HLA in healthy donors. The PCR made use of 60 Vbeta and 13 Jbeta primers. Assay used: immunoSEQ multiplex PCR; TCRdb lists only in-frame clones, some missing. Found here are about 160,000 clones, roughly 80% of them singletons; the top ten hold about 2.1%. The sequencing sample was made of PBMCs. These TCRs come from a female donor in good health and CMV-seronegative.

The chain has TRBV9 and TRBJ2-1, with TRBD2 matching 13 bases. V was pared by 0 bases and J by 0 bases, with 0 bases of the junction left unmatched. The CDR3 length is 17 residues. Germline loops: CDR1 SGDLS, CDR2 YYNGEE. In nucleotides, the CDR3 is TGTGCCAGCAGCGTAGGGACTAGCGGGAGCTCCTACAATGAGCAGTTCTTC. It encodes CASSVGTSGSSYNEQFF.

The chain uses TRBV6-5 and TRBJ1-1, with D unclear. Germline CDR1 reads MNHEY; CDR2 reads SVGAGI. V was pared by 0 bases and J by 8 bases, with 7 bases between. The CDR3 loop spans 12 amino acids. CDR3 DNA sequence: TGTGCCAGCAGTTACTCCGCCGAGGAAGCTTTCTTT. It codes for CASSYSAEEAFF.

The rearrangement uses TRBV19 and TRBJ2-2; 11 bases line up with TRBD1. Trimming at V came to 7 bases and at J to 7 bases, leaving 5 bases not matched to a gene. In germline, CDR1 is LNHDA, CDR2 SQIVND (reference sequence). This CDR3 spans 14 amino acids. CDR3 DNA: TGTGCCAGTATGCGGACAGGGGGCGGCGGGGAGCTGTTTTTT. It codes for CASMRTGGGGELFF. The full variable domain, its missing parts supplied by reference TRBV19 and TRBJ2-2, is DGGITQSPKYLFRKEGQNVTLSCEQNLNHDAMYWYRQDPGQGLRLIYYSQIVNDFQKGDIAEGYSVSREKKESFPLTVTSAQKNPTAFYLCASMRTGGGGELFFGEGSRLTVL.

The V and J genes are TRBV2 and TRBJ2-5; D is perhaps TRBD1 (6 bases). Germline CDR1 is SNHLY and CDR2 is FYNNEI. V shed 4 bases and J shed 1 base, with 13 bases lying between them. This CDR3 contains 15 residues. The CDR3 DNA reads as TGTGCCAGCAGTGGGCTGGGGGCTGGCCAAGAGACCCAGTACTTC. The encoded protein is CASSGLGAGQETQYF.

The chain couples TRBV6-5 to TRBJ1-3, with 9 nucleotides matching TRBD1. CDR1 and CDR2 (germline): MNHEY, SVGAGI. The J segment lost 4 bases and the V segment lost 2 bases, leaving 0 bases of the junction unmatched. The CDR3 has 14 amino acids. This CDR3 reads CASSYGTGGNTIYF. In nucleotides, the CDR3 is TGTGCCAGCAGTTACGGGACAGGGGGAAACACCATATATTTT.

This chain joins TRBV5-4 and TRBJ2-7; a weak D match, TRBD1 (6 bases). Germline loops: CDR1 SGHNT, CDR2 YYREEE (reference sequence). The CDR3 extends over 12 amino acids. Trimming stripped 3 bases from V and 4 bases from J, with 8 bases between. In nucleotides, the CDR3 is TGTGCCAGCAGCTCCAGGGGATACGAGCAGTACTTC. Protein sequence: CASSSRGYEQYF.

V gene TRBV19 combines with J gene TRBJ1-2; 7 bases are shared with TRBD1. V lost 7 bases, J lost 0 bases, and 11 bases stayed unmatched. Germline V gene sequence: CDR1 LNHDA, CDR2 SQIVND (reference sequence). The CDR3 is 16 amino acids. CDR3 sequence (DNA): TGTGCCAGTACCTCATTACAGGGGTTATCTAACTATGGCTACACCTTC. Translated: CASTSLQGLSNYGYTF. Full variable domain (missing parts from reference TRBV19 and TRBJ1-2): DGGITQSPKYLFRKEGQNVTLSCEQNLNHDAMYWYRQDPGQGLRLIYYSQIVNDFQKGDIAEGYSVSREKKESFPLTVTSAQKNPTAFYLCASTSLQGLSNYGYTFGSGTRLTVV.

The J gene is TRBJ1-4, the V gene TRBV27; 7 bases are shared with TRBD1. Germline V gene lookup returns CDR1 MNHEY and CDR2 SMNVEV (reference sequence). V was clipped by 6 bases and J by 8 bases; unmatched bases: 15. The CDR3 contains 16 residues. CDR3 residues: CASSLEGRGQREKLFF. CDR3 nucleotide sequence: TGTGCCAGCAGCCTAGAAGGCCGGGGACAGAGAGAAAAACTGTTTTTT.

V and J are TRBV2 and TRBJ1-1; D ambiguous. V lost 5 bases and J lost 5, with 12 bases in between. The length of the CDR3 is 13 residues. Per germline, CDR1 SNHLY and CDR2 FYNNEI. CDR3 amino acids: CASSPREETEAFF. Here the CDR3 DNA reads TGTGCCAGCAGTCCAAGGGAGGAAACTGAAGCTTTCTTT.

The CDR3 nucleotides read TGTGCCAGCAGTGGGGGACAGGGCGTCTCCTATGGCTACACCTTC. It translates to CASSGGQGVSYGYTF. This chain links TRBV25-1 with TRBJ1-2; 9 positions match TRBD1. The CDR3 extends over 15 amino acids. Germline trimming cut 4 bases from V and 4 bases from J; bases unmatched to any gene: 7. Germline V gives CDR1 MGHDK, CDR2 SYGVNS.

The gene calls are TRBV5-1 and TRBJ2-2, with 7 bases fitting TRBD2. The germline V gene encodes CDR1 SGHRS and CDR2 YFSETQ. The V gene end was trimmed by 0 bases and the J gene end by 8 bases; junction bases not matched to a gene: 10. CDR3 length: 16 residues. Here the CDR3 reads CASSLDGSGWTGELFF. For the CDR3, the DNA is TGCGCCAGCAGCTTGGATGGTAGCGGGTGGACTGGGGAGCTGTTTTTT. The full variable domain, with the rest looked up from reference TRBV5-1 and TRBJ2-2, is KAGVTQTPRYLIKTRGQQVTLSCSPISGHRSVSWYQQTPGQGLQFLFEYFSETQRNKGNFPGRFSGRQFSNSRSEMNVSTLELGDSALYLCASSLDGSGWTGELFFGEGSRLTVL.

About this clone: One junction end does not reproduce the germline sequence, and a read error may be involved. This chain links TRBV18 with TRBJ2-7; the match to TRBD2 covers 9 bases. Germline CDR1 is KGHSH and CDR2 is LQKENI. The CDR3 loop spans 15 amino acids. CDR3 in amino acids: CASSPTSGPSSEQYF. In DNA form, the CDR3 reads TGTGCCAGCTCACCCACTAGCGGGCCATCCTCCGAGCAGTACTTC.

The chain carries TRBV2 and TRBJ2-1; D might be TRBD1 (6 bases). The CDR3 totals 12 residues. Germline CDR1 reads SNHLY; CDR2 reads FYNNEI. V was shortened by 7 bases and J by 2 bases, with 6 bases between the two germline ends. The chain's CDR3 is CASNRAYNEQFF. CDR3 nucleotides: TGTGCCAGCAACAGGGCCTACAATGAGCAGTTCTTC.

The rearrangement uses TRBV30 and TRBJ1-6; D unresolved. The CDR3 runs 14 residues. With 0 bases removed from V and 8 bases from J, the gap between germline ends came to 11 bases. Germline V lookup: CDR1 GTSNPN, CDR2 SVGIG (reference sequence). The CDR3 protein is CAWSVYSSDSPLHF. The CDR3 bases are TGTGCCTGGAGTGTATATTCCAGCGATTCACCCCTCCACTTT.

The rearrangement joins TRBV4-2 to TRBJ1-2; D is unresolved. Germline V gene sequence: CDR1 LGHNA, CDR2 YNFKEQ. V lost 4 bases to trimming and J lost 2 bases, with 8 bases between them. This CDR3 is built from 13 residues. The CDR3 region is CASSPGRNYGYTF. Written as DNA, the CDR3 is TGTGCCAGCAGCCCCGGGAGGAACTATGGCTACACCTTC.

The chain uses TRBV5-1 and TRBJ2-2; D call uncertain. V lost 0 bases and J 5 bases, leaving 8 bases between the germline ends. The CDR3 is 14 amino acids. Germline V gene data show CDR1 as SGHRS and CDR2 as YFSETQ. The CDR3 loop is CASSLDSSTGELFF. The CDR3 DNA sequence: TGCGCCAGCAGCTTGGATTCCTCTACCGGGGAGCTGTTTTTT.

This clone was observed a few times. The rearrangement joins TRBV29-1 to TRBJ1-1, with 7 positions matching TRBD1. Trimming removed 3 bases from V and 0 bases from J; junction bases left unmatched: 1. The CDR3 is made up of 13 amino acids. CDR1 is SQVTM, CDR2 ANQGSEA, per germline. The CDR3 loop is CSVEGQMNTEAFF. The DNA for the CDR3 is TGCAGCGTTGAGGGACAGATGAACACTGAAGCTTTCTTT.

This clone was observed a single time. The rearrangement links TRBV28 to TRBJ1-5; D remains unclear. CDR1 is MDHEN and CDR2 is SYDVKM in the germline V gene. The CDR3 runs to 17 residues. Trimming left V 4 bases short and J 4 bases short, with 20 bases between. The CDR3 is CASSSGKEGGPNQPQHF. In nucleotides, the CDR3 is TGTGCCAGCAGTTCCGGTAAAGAAGGAGGGCCTAATCAGCCCCAGCATTTT.

The CDR3 DNA reads TGTGCCATCCTAACGATGGGGGACAGGGGGCTCTCTGGAAACACCATATATTTT. Its protein is CAILTMGDRGLSGNTIYF. J is TRBJ1-3 and V is TRBV10-3; 12 bases fit TRBD1. The trim removed 8 bases at V and 0 bases at J, leaving 11 bases unmatched. The CDR3 is 18 amino acids. Germline loops: CDR1 ENHRY, CDR2 SYGVKD.

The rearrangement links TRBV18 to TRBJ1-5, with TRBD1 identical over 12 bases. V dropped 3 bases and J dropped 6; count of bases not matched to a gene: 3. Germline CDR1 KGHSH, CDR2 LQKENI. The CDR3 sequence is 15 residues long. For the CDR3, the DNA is TGTGCCAGCTCACCGGGACAGGGGGCTATTCAGCCCCAGCATTTT. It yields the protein CASSPGQGAIQPQHF.

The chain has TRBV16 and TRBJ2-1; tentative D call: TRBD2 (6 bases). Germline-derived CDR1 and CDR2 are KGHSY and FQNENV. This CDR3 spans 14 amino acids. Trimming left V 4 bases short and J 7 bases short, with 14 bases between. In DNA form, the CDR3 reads TGTGCCAGCAGCCGCACCCGGGAGCGTAATGAGCAGTTCTTC. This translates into CASSRTRERNEQFF.

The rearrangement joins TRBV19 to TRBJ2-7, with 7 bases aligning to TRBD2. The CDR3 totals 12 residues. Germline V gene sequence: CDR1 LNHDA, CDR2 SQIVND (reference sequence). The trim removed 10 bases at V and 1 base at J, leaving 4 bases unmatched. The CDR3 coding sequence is TGTGCCACCCTAGCGGAATCCTACGAGCAGTACTTC. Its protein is CATLAESYEQYF.

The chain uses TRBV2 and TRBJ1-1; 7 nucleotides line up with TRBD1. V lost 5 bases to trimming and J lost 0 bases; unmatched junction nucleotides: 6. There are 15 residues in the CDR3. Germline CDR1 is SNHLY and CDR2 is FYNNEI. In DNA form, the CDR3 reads TGTGCCAGCAGTTCTCCACAGGGGATGAACACTGAAGCTTTCTTT. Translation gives CASSSPQGMNTEAFF.

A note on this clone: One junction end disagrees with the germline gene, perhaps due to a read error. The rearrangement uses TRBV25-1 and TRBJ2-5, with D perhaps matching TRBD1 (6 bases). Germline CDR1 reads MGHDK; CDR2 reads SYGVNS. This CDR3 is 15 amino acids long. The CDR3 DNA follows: TGTGCCGGCAGTGACTTTGAGGGGGTTTTGGAGACCCAGTACTTC. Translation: CAGSDFEGVLETQYF.

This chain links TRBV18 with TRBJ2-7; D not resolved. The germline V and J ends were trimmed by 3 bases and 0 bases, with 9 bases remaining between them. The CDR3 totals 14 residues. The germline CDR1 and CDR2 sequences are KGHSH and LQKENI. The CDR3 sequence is CASSPNTDSYEQYF. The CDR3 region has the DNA TGTGCCAGCTCACCGAACACAGACTCCTACGAGCAGTACTTC.

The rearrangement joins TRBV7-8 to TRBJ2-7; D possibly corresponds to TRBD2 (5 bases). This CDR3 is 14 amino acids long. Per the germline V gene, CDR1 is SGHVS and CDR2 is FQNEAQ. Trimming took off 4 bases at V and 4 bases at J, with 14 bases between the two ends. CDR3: CASSSRSSGYEQYF. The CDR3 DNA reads TGTGCCAGCAGCTCCCGATCCTCGGGATACGAGCAGTACTTC.

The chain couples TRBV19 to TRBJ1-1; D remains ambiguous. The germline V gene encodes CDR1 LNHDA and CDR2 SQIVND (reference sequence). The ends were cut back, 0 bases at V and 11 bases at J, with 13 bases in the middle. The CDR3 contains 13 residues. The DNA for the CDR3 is TGTGCCAGTAGTATAGATCGCGGTGTCAATGCTTTCTTT. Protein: CASSIDRGVNAFF.

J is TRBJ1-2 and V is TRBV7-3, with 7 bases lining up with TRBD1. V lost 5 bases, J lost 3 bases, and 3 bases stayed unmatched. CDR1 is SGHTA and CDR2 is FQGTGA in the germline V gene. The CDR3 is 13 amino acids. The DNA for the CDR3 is TGTGCCAGCAGCCTCGGGACAGACTATGGCTACACCTTC. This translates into CASSLGTDYGYTF.

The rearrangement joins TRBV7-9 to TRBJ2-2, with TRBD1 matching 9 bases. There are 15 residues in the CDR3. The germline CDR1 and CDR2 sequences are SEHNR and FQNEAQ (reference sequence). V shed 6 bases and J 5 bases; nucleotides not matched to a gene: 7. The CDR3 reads CASSPGTGWTGELFF. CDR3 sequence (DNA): TGTGCCAGCAGTCCCGGGACAGGGTGGACCGGGGAGCTGTTTTTT. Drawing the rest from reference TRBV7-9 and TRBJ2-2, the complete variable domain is DTGVSQNPRHKITKRGQNVTFRCDPISEHNRLYWYRQTLGQGPEFLTYFQNEAQLEKSRLLSDRFSAERPKGSFSTLEIQRTEQGDSAMYLCASSPGTGWTGELFFGEGSRLTVL.